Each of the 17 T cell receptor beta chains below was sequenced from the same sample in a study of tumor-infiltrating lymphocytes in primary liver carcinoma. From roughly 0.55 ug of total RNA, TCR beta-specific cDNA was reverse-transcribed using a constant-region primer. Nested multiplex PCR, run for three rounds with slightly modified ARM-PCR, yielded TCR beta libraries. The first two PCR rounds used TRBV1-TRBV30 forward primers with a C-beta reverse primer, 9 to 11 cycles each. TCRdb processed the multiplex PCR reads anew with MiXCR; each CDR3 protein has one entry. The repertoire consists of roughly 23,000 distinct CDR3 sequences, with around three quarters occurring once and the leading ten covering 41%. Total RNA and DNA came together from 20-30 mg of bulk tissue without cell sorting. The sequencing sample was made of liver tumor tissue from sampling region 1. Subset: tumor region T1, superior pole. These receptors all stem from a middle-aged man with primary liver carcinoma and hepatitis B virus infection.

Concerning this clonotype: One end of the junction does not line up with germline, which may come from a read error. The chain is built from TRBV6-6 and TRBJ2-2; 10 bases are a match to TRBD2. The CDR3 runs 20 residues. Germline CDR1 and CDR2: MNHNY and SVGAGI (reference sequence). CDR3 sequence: CASSPLVELAGSTNTGELFF. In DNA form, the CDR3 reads TGTGCCAGCAGTCCGCTCGTGGAACTAGCGGGGTCAACGAACACCGGGGAGCTGTTCTTT.

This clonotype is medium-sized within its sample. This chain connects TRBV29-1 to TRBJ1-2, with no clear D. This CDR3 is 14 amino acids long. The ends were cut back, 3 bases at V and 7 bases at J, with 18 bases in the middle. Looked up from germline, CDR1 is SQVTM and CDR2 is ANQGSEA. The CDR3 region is CSVEFRRDSAGYTF. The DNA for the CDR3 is TGCAGCGTTGAGTTTCGGAGGGATTCAGCTGGCTACACCTTC.

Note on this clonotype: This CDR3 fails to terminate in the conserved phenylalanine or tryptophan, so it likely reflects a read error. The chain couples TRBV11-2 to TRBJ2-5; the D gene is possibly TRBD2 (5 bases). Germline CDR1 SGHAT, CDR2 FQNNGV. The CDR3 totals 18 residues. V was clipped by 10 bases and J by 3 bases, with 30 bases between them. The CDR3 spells CANSLARLALGKKETQYI. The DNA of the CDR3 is TGTGCCAATAGCTTAGCGAGGCTAGCCCTGGGAAAAAAAGAGACCCAGTACATC.

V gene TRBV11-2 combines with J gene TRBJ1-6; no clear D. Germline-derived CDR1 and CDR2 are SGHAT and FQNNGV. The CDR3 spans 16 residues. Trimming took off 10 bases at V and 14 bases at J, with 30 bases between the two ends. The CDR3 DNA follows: TGTGCCAATAGCTTAGAACTTAGCAGCCAATTCAGAACCCTCCACTTT. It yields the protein CANSLELSSQFRTLHF.

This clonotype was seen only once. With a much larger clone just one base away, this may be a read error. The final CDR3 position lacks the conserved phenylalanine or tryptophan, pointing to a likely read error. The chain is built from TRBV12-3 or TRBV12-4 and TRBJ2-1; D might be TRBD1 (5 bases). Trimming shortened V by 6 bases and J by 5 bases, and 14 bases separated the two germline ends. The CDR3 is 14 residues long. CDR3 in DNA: TGTGCCAGCAGCTTCGGAGTGACAGACAATGAGCAGTTCGTC. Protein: CASSFGVTDNEQFV.

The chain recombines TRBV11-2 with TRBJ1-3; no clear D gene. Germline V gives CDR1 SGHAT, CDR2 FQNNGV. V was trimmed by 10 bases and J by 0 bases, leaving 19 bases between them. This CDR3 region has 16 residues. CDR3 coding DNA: TGTGCCAATAGCTTGTCAAGGGTCAGCTCTGGAAACACCATATATTTT. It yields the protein CANSLSRVSSGNTIYF.

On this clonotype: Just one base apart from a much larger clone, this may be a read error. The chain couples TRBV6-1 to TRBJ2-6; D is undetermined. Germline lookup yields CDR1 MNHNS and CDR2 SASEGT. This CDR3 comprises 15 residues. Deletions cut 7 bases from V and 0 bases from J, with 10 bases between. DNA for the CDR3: TGTGCCAGCACTGATAGATACTCTGGGGCCAACGTCCTGACTTTC. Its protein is CASTDRYSGANVLTF.

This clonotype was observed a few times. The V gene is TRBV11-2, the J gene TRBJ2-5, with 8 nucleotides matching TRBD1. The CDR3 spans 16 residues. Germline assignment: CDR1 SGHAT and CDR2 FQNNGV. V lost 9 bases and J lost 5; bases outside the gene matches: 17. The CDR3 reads CASNLTAGGSGETQYF. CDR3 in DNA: TGTGCCAGTAACTTGACAGCAGGGGGCTCGGGGGAGACCCAGTACTTC.

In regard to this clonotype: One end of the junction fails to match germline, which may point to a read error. CDR3 residues: CVSSPGHTYEQYF. In DNA, the CDR3 is TGTGTCAGCAGCCCAGGACATACCTACGAGCAGTACTTC. The V and J genes are TRBV7-9 and TRBJ2-7; possibly TRBD1 for D (5 bases). Germline V gene lookup returns CDR1 SEHNR and CDR2 FQNEAQ (reference sequence). The CDR3 is 13 residues long.

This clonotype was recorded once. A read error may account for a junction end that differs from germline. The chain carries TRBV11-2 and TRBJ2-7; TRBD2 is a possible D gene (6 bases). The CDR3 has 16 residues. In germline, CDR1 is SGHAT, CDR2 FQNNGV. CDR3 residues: CVSNLDGLSGRYEQYF. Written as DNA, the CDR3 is TGTGTCAGCAACTTAGATGGGCTTAGCGGAAGGTACGAGCAGTACTTC.

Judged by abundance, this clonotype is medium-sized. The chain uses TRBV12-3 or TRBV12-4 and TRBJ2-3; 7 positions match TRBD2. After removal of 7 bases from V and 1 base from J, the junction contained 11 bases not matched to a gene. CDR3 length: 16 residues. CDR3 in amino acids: CASTSGRSGGTDTQYF. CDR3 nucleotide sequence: TGTGCCAGCACCTCGGGGAGGAGCGGGGGCACAGATACGCAGTATTTT.

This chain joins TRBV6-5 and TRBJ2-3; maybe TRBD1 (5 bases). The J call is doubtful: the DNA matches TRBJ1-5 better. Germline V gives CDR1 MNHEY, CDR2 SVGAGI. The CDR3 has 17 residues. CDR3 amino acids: CARHEQDGRKETDMQHF. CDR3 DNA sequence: TGTGCCAGACACGAACAGGACGGGAGGAAGGAGACAGATATGCAGCATTTT.

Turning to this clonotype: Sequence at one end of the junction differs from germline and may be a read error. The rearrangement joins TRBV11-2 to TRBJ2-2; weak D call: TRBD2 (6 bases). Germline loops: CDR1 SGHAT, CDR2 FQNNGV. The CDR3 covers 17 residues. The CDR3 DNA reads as TGTGCCAGCAACTTAGCATTAGGAGGGACGAACACCGCGGAGCTGGTTTTT. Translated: CASNLALGGTNTAELVF. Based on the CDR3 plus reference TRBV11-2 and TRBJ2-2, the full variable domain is EAGVAQSPRYKIIEKRQSVAFWCNPISGHATLYWYQQILGQGPKLLIQFQNNGVVDDSQLPKDRFSAERLKGVDSTLKIQPAKLEDSAVYLCASNLALGGTNTAELVFGEGSRLTVL.

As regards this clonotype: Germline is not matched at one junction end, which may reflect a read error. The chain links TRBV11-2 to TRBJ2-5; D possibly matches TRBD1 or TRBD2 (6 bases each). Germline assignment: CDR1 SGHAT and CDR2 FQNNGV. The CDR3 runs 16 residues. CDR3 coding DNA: TGTGCCAGCAGCTTAACAGCAGGGGACACGGGGGAGACCCAGCACTTC. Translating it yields CASSLTAGDTGETQHF. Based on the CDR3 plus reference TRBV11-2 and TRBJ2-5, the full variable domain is EAGVAQSPRYKIIEKRQSVAFWCNPISGHATLYWYQQILGQGPKLLIQFQNNGVVDDSQLPKDRFSAERLKGVDSTLKIQPAKLEDSAVYLCASSLTAGDTGETQHFGPGTRLLVL.

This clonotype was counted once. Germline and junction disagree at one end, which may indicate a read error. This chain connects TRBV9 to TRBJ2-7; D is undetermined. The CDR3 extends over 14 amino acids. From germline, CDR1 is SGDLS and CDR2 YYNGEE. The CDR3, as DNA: TGTGCCAGCAGCATGGGGATAGGGATATACGGGCAGTACTTC. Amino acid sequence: CASSMGIGIYGQYF.

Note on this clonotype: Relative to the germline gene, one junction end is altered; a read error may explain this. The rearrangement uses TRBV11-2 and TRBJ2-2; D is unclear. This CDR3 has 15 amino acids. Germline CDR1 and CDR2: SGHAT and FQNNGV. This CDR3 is CASGFRQTNTEELFF. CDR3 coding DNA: TGTGCCAGCGGCTTTAGGCAAACGAACACCGAGGAGCTGTTTTTT.

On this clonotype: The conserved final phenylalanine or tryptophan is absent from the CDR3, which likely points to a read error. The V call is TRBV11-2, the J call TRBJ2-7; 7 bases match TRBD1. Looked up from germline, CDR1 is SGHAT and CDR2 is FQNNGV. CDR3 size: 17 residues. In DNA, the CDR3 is TGTGCCAGTAGCTTAATTCTAGATCAGGGGGTATGGGGCGAGCAGTACATC. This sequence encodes CASSLILDQGVWGEQYI.